This entry concerns a single TCR beta chain. Its specificity is not known. Across several immunoSEQ plates, the genomic DNA of each subset was split evenly. Each replicate PCR on the sorted subsets used 150 to 200 ng DNA (roughly 32,000 T cell genomes). Per the original methods: ImmunoSEQ sequences covered only the junction and lacked quality scores; filtering therefore differed. The table came from immunoSEQ multiplex PCR; TCRdb's copy has only in-frame clones and leaves some out. The V and J calls and the clone size are those of that table, but D and trimming were determined from the DNA. The data hold 1 million to 1.3 million clones, with more than 75% observed a single time. This sample was included in a study of shared clonotypes between healthy human individuals. Study-wide results and limits: Generation probabilities were higher for clonotypes shared across all four sorted-subset donors than for unshared ones.

The CDR3 runs 16 residues. The ends lost 10 bases at V and 2 bases at J; junction bases unmatched: 12. Looked up from germline, CDR1 is ENHRY and CDR2 is SYGVKD. This chain uses TRBV10-3 with TRBJ2-2; TRBD1 matches at 8 bases. Source material: memory CD4+ T cells from PBMCs. Indicated subset: CD45RA-negative fraction. This clonotype originated in a man aged 18 to 35 in good health. Some clones in this sample may be carry-over from other donors' samples. The CDR3 nucleotides read TGTGCCACCGCCGCCGTTACAGGGGGAAACACCGGGGAGCTGTTTTTT. This translates into CATAAVTGGNTGELFF.